Described below is a single T cell receptor (beta chain) sequence and its context. Participants were aged roughly 18 to 100 years from about 25 US areas. Participants' reported clinical history set cohort assignment. Original analysis: Reference gene primer amplification in the assay estimated nucleated cell counts. TCRdb keeps only in-frame clones here, not all; method: immunoSEQ multiplex PCR. V, J and clone size are those of that table, while D and trimming were read from the DNA. The sample yields 150,000 to 200,000 clones, 80% to 85% seen once. This entry comes from a study of blood T cell repertoires in COVID-19. Background on the study: Samples taken during acute and convalescent COVID-19 were collected in the United States, Italy and Spain.

From germline, CDR1 is KGHSH and CDR2 LQKENI. The germline V and J ends were trimmed by 5 bases and 6 bases, with 11 bases remaining between them. The CDR3 has 13 amino acids. This clonotype was obtained from a woman in her forties or fifties who had recovered from COVID-19. The sample comprised PBMCs or T cells enriched from blood (not recorded which). The chain employs TRBV18 and TRBJ1-5, with D possibly matching TRBD1 (5 bases). The CDR3 coding sequence is TGTGCCAGCTCAGTGACGCAGGGTCAGCCCCAGCATTTT. It specifies CASSVTQGQPQHF. The complete variable domain, with remaining parts taken from reference TRBV18 and TRBJ1-5, reads NAGVMQNPRHLVRRRGQEARLRCSPMKGHSHVYWYRQLPEEGLKFMVYLQKENIIDESGMPKERFSAEFPKEGPSILRIQQVVRGDSAAYFCASSVTQGQPQHFGDGTRLSIL.